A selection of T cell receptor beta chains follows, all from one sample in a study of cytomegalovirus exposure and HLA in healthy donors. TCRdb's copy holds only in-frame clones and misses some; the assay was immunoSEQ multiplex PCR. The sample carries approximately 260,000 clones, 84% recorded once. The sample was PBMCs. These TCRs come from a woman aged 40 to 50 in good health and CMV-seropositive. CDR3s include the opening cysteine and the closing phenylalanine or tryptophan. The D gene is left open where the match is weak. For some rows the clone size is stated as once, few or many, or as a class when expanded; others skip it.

CASSLGGGNYGYTF TGTGCCAGCAGCTTAGGTGGGGGGAACTATGGCTACACCTTC NA TRBJ1-2 TRBV7-2 NA
CASSLVSTTGGGYTF TGTGCCAGCAGCTTGGTGTCCACGACAGGAGGTGGCTACACCTTC NA TRBJ1-2 TRBV5-6 NA
CAWSVTWTGGSNQPQHF TGTGCCTGGAGTGTTACCTGGACAGGGGGGAGCAATCAGCCCCAGCATTTT TRBD1 TRBJ1-5 TRBV30 NA
CASSQVGVSAVYNEQFF TGCGCCAGCAGCCAAGTAGGAGTCTCCGCGGTATACAATGAGCAGTTCTTC NA TRBJ2-1 TRBV4-3 NA
CASSRSGANSYEQYF TGTGCCAGCAGCCGTAGCGGGGCCAACTCCTACGAGCAGTACTTC TRBD2 TRBJ2-7 TRBV7-3 few
CASSLGQGATGELFF TGCGCCAGCAGCTTGGGACAGGGGGCGACCGGGGAGCTGTTTTTT TRBD1 TRBJ2-2 TRBV5-1 once
CASSQEQASGRARTDTQYF TGCGCCAGCAGCCAAGAACAGGCTAGCGGGAGGGCCCGCACAGATACGCAGTATTTT TRBD2 TRBJ2-3 TRBV4-3 NA
CASSLAAGLSSPLHF TGTGCCAGCAGCTTAGCGGCAGGGTTAAGCTCACCCCTCCACTTT NA TRBJ1-6 TRBV7-9 NA
CASSTDRAGNTIYF TGTGCCAGCAGCACAGACAGAGCAGGAAACACCATATATTTT NA TRBJ1-3 TRBV7-2 once
CASSSAGTSGNTGELFF TGTGCCAGCAGCTCCGCCGGGACTAGCGGCAATACCGGGGAGCTGTTTTTT TRBD2 TRBJ2-2 TRBV7-6 NA
CASSLANRATQYF TGTGCCAGCAGCTTAGCCAACAGGGCTACGCAGTATTTT NA TRBJ2-3 TRBV7-6 NA
CASRRDTSLAQYF TGTGCCAGCAGGAGGGACACCTCTTTGGCCCAGTACTTC NA TRBJ2-5 TRBV2 few
CASSRVGGQGRDGYTF TGCGCCAGCAGCCGCGTTGGAGGACAGGGAAGAGACGGCTACACCTTC TRBD1 TRBJ1-2 TRBV4-3 once
CASRGTGGNEQFF TGTGCCAGCAGGGGGACAGGGGGAAATGAGCAGTTCTTC TRBD1 TRBJ2-1 TRBV27 NA
CASSLETSGSGRAKNIQYF TGTGCCAGCAGCTTGGAAACTAGCGGGAGCGGAAGAGCCAAAAACATTCAGTACTTC TRBD2 TRBJ2-4 TRBV5-5 NA
CASSRTGLYVATEAFF TGTGCCAGCAGCCGCACAGGGTTGTATGTGGCCACTGAAGCTTTCTTT NA TRBJ1-1 TRBV5-8 once
CASNSGGLGTDTQYF TGTGCCAGCAACTCAGGGGGATTAGGCACAGATACGCAGTATTTT TRBD1 TRBJ2-3 TRBV6-1 NA
CASSPNNMESEKLFF TGCGCCAGCAGCCCGAACAACATGGAGTCCGAAAAACTGTTTTTT NA TRBJ1-4 TRBV7-2 few
CASSPRLGQWVSNEQFF TGTGCCAGCAGCCCCCGCCTGGGACAGTGGGTAAGCAATGAGCAGTTCTTC TRBD1 TRBJ2-1 TRBV7-9 NA
CAWSETRTTTEQYF TGTGCCTGGAGCGAAACCAGGACAACTACGGAACAGTACTTC NA TRBJ2-7 TRBV30 NA
CASSEQGDYGYTF TGTGCCAGCAGTGAGCAGGGGGACTATGGCTACACCTTC TRBD1 TRBJ1-2 TRBV2 NA
CATSRTGANEQYF TGTGCCACCAGCAGGACGGGAGCCAACGAGCAGTACTTC NA TRBJ2-7 TRBV15 NA
CAITGDSGNTIYF TGTGCCATCACAGGGGACTCTGGAAACACCATATATTTT NA TRBJ1-3 TRBV10-3 once
CASSPPGQNTGELFF TGTGCCAGCAGCCCACCCGGACAGAACACCGGGGAGCTGTTTTTT NA TRBJ2-2 TRBV7-9 NA
CASSVGHQGVREELFF TGTGCCAGCAGCGTTGGCCACCAGGGGGTCCGGGAGGAGCTGTTTTTT TRBD1 TRBJ2-2 TRBV9 NA